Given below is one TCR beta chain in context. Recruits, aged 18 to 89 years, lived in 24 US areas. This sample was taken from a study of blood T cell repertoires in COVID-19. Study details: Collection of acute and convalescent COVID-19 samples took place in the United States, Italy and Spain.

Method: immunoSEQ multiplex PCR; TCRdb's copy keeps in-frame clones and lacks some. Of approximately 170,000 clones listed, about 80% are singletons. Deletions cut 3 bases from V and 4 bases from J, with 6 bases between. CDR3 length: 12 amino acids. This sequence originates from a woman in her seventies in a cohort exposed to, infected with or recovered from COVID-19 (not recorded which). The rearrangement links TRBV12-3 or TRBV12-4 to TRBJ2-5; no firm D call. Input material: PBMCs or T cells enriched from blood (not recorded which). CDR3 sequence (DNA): TGTGCCAGCAGTTTTAACGGAGAGACCCAGTACTTC. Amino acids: CASSFNGETQYF.